What follows are 17 T cell receptor beta chains derived from one specimen sequenced in a study of blood T cells in healthy people across ages. Through a sample-barcoded 5' primer and a J-beta primer mix, a second PCR was run for about 6 to 11 cycles. MiXCR was run by TCRdb on the 5' RACE reads, yielding one entry per CDR3 protein. The data hold fewer than 2,000,000 distinct CDR3 sequences, with 39% observed a single time. Sequencing was done on a sample of blood. The source is a human donor in good health.

This clonotype was detected a few times. The chain carries TRBV28 and TRBJ2-1, with unresolved D. Trimming removed 1 base from V and 8 bases from J, with 9 bases in between. The germline V gene has CDR1 MDHEN and CDR2 SYDVKM. The CDR3 length is 13 residues. The CDR3 DNA reads TGTGCCAGCAGTTTATTCAATGCGGATGAGCAGTTCTTC. Amino acid sequence: CASSLFNADEQFF.

The V call is TRBV6-6, the J call TRBJ1-2, with TRBD1 as a possible D gene (5 bases). From germline, CDR1 is MNHNY and CDR2 SVGAGI (reference sequence). Trimming took off 4 bases at V and 8 bases at J, with 14 bases between the two ends. The CDR3 consists of 13 residues. The CDR3 DNA follows: TGTGCCAGCAGTTCGGCGCAGGGTACAGGCTACACCTTC. It codes for CASSSAQGTGYTF.

The V and J genes are TRBV29-1 and TRBJ2-3; D gene ambiguous. Germline CDR1 is SQVTM and CDR2 is ANQGSEA. The CDR3 totals 13 residues. V shed 7 bases and J shed 2 bases, with 13 bases lying between them. CDR3 protein: CSGGHGFTDTQYF. DNA for the CDR3: TGCAGCGGCGGTCATGGGTTCACAGATACGCAGTATTTT.

This chain connects TRBV6-1 to TRBJ1-2; no reliable D call. CDR1 is MNHNS, CDR2 SASEGT, per germline. V shed 2 bases and J shed 4 bases, with 5 bases lying between them. The CDR3 contains 12 residues. The CDR3 nucleotides read TGTGCCAGCAGTGAAATCGGCTATGGCTACACCTTC. Its protein product is CASSEIGYGYTF.

The V and J genes are TRBV5-6 and TRBJ2-3, with D possibly TRBD2 on 5 matching bases. Trimming removed 4 bases at V and 7 bases at J, with 13 bases between. Germline V gives CDR1 SGHDT, CDR2 YYEEEE. The CDR3 covers 13 residues. The CDR3 region has the DNA TGTGCCAGCAGCCGCCTCGGACTCAATACGCAGTATTTT. Translating it yields CASSRLGLNTQYF.

CDR3 loop: CASSEARETYGYTF. The CDR3 DNA is TGTGCCAGCAGTGAAGCGAGGGAAACCTATGGCTACACCTTC. The chain combines TRBV6-1 with TRBJ1-2, with unresolved D. Per germline, CDR1 MNHNS and CDR2 SASEGT. V dropped 0 bases and J dropped 4 bases, with 9 bases sitting between them. This CDR3 has 14 residues.

The chain has TRBV28 and TRBJ1-1, with D possibly TRBD1 on 5 matching bases. This CDR3 spans 15 amino acids. V was clipped by 2 bases and J by 4 bases, with 14 bases between them. Looked up from germline, CDR1 is MDHEN and CDR2 is SYDVKM. Written as DNA, the CDR3 is TGTGCCAGCAGTTTAACAGGAAAGGTGCTCACTGAAGCTTTCTTT. Protein sequence: CASSLTGKVLTEAFF.

A remark on this clonotype: One end of the junction is discordant with germline, which a read error may explain. The CDR3 DNA sequence: TGTGCTAGCAGTTACTCCCGTCCAGGGGCAGATACGCAGTATTTT. Its translation is CASSYSRPGADTQYF. The J gene is TRBJ2-3, the V gene TRBV6-6; tentatively, D is TRBD1 (6 bases). There are 15 residues in the CDR3. The germline gives CDR1 MNHNY, CDR2 SVGAGI (reference sequence).

V gene TRBV6-5 combines with J gene TRBJ2-3; D may match TRBD1 or TRBD2 (5 bases each). The length of the CDR3 is 13 residues. Germline lookup yields CDR1 MNHEY and CDR2 SVGAGI. The germline V and J ends were trimmed by 3 bases and 8 bases, with 12 bases remaining between them. This CDR3 is CASSYGTPGTQYF. The CDR3 nucleotides read TGTGCCAGCAGTTATGGGACCCCTGGTACGCAGTATTTT.

The sample holds a few counts of this clonotype. The chain combines TRBV5-1 with TRBJ1-1; 7 bases agree with TRBD1. CDR1 is SGHRS, CDR2 YFSETQ, per germline. CDR3 length equals 15 residues. V dropped 4 bases and J dropped 3; count of bases not matched to a gene: 9. DNA for the CDR3: TGCGCCAGCAGCGAAGGGACAGTCCCGTACACTGAAGCTTTCTTT. Protein sequence: CASSEGTVPYTEAFF.

The V call is TRBV12-3 or TRBV12-4, the J call TRBJ2-7; D is perhaps TRBD2 (6 bases). Trimming shortened V by 3 bases and J by 1 base, and 13 bases separated the two germline ends. CDR3 length equals 15 residues. The CDR3 bases are TGTGCCAGCAGTTTGGTCGGGAGTGGGTCCTACGAGCAGTACTTC. It yields the protein CASSLVGSGSYEQYF.

This clonotype occurred a few times. The CDR3 nucleotides are TGTGCCAGCAGTTTTCTACTAGCGGGGGACGACACAGATACGCAGTATTTT. Encoded protein: CASSFLLAGDDTDTQYF. The V call is TRBV12-3 or TRBV12-4, the J call TRBJ2-3; 11 bases map to TRBD2. The ends lost 3 bases at V and 2 bases at J; junction bases unmatched: 7. The CDR3 extends over 17 amino acids.

In this sample, this clonotype turned up a few times. This chain links TRBV6-2 or TRBV6-3 with TRBJ2-3; D may be TRBD2 (5 bases). The CDR3 runs to 15 residues. Trimming removed 0 bases from V and 4 bases from J, with 11 bases in between. From germline, CDR1 is MNHEY and CDR2 SVGEGT. CDR3 DNA sequence: TGTGCCAGCAGTTACTCTGGGGTGGAGGCAGATACGCAGTATTTT. It specifies CASSYSGVEADTQYF.

This chain links TRBV21-1 with TRBJ2-7; the table's D call of TRBD1 was not tested on the DNA. TRBV21-1 is a pseudogene locus. The CDR3 consists of 15 residues. CDR3 region: CASSKGWRGAYEQYF. DNA of the CDR3: TGTGCCAGCAGCAAAGGGTGGAGAGGGGCTTACGAGCAGTACTTC.

The chain recombines TRBV7-2 with TRBJ1-6, with a possible D match to TRBD1 (5 bases). There are 15 residues in the CDR3. Trimming stripped 0 bases from V and 6 bases from J, with 9 bases between. The V gene's germline CDR1 is SGHTA and CDR2 FQGNSA. In DNA, the CDR3 is TGTGCCAGCAGCTTAGCGCTTGGGGGTAATTCACCCCTCCACTTT. Translated, it gives CASSLALGGNSPLHF.

This clonotype was observed a few times. In DNA, the CDR3 is TGTGCCAGCAGCTTGGACCCAGACAGGCAACTGTTTTTT. Translated: CASSLDPDRQLFF. The rearrangement uses TRBV7-9 and TRBJ1-4; tentatively, D is TRBD1 (6 bases). CDR1 and CDR2 (germline): SEHNR, FQNEAQ (reference sequence). The ends were cut back, 3 bases at V and 12 bases at J, with 14 bases in the middle. CDR3 length: 13 amino acids.

The chain is built from TRBV20-1 and TRBJ2-3, with TRBD2 matching 9 bases. In germline, CDR1 is DFQATT, CDR2 SNEGSKA (reference sequence). Trimming at V came to 1 base and at J to 0 bases, leaving 11 bases not matched to a gene. The CDR3 is 18 amino acids. CDR3 sequence reads: CSARGWVSGGRSTDTQYF. CDR3 sequence (DNA): TGCAGTGCTAGAGGTTGGGTCAGCGGGGGGAGAAGCACAGATACGCAGTATTTT.